Listed below are T cell receptor beta chains from one sample, sequenced in a study of cytomegalovirus exposure and HLA in healthy donors. Only in-frame clones appear in the TCRdb table, and some are missing; sequencing was by immunoSEQ multiplex PCR. The table has more than 150,000 clones, around 79% seen once. The specimen sequenced was PBMCs. Every receptor here comes from a man aged 50 to 60 in good health and CMV-seropositive. Both conserved end residues are part of each CDR3. The D gene is left open where the match is weak. Clone size is shown for a subset of rows, as once, few, many or a class of expanded clone.

D gene: TRBD1
V gene: TRBV4-2
CDR3 length: 14
clone size: -
J gene: TRBJ1-1
CDR3 DNA: TGTGCCAGCAGCCAAGATATTTTGACAGGGGAAGCTTTCTTT
CDR3 protein: CASSQDILTGEAFF

D gene: -
V gene: TRBV4-2
CDR3 length: 14
clone size: -
J gene: TRBJ2-1
CDR3 DNA: TGTGCCAGCAGCCCCAGGGGTAGGGGCGATGAGCAGTTCTTC
CDR3 protein: CASSPRGRGDEQFF

D gene: -
V gene: TRBV7-2
CDR3 length: 16
clone size: -
J gene: TRBJ2-4
CDR3 DNA: TGTGCCAGCAGCCACGTGACAGAACTAGCCAAAAACATTCAGTACTTC
CDR3 protein: CASSHVTELAKNIQYF

D gene: -
V gene: TRBV6-1
CDR3 length: 13
clone size: -
J gene: TRBJ1-2
CDR3 DNA: TGTGCCAGCCGGACCCCAGGGCTCTATGGCTACACCTTC
CDR3 protein: CASRTPGLYGYTF

D gene: TRBD1
V gene: TRBV9
CDR3 length: 16
clone size: few
J gene: TRBJ1-4
CDR3 DNA: TGTGCCAGCAGCTACGGGACAGGGGTGCCCAATGAAAAACTGTTTTTT
CDR3 protein: CASSYGTGVPNEKLFF

D gene: TRBD1
V gene: TRBV18
CDR3 length: 15
clone size: -
J gene: TRBJ1-1
CDR3 DNA: TGTGCCAGCTCACCTTTGAGAGAGGGGGCGACTGAAGCTTTCTTT
CDR3 protein: CASSPLREGATEAFF

D gene: -
V gene: TRBV19
CDR3 length: 13
clone size: -
J gene: TRBJ2-3
CDR3 DNA: TGTGCCAGTACTGAGGGTAGTTTCGATACGCAGTATTTT
CDR3 protein: CASTEGSFDTQYF

D gene: -
V gene: TRBV10-3
CDR3 length: 14
clone size: -
J gene: TRBJ2-1
CDR3 DNA: TGTGCCATCGAACAGGGAAACTCCTACAATGAGCAGTTCTTC
CDR3 protein: CAIEQGNSYNEQFF

D gene: TRBD1
V gene: TRBV2
CDR3 length: 14
clone size: -
J gene: TRBJ2-3
CDR3 DNA: TGTGCCTCAGGGGGCAGGGGCAGCACAGATACGCAGTATTTT
CDR3 protein: CASGGRGSTDTQYF

D gene: -
V gene: TRBV4-3
CDR3 length: 17
clone size: -
J gene: TRBJ1-3
CDR3 DNA: TGCGCCAGCAGCCAAGACCGAAGGGGCCTAGGTGGAAACACCATATATTTT
CDR3 protein: CASSQDRRGLGGNTIYF

D gene: -
V gene: TRBV15
CDR3 length: 15
clone size: -
J gene: TRBJ1-4
CDR3 DNA: TGTGCCACCAGCAGAGATGCCAGAACCAATGAAAAACTGTTTTTT
CDR3 protein: CATSRDARTNEKLFF

D gene: -
V gene: TRBV19
CDR3 length: 14
clone size: -
J gene: TRBJ1-4
CDR3 DNA: TGTGCCAGTAGTAAGTCGGGGACTAATGAAAAACTGTTTTTT
CDR3 protein: CASSKSGTNEKLFF

D gene: TRBD2
V gene: TRBV5-4
CDR3 length: 15
clone size: -
J gene: TRBJ2-5
CDR3 DNA: TGTGCCAGCAAGATAGGGACGGTGGGAGGGGAGACCCAGTACTTC
CDR3 protein: CASKIGTVGGETQYF

D gene: TRBD1
V gene: TRBV7-8
CDR3 length: 20
clone size: once
J gene: TRBJ2-4
CDR3 DNA: TGTGCCAGCAGCTTTACTTCAACCATGACAGGGGCGGGGGCCAAAAACATTCAGTACTTC
CDR3 protein: CASSFTSTMTGAGAKNIQYF

D gene: TRBD1
V gene: TRBV28
CDR3 length: 17
clone size: -
J gene: TRBJ1-5
CDR3 DNA: TGTGCCAGCACCGGGACAGGGGGATTCTTTAGCAATCAGCCCCAGCATTTT
CDR3 protein: CASTGTGGFFSNQPQHF

D gene: -
V gene: TRBV14
CDR3 length: 16
clone size: -
J gene: TRBJ2-3
CDR3 DNA: TGTGCCAGCAGCCAAATCTCGTACCGGGGCACAGATACGCAGTATTTT
CDR3 protein: CASSQISYRGTDTQYF

D gene: -
V gene: TRBV7-2
CDR3 length: 15
clone size: -
J gene: TRBJ1-2
CDR3 DNA: TGTGCCAGCAGCGGACAGACGAAGCCTAACGAAGGCTACACCTTC
CDR3 protein: CASSGQTKPNEGYTF

D gene: -
V gene: TRBV28
CDR3 length: 14
clone size: few
J gene: TRBJ1-1
CDR3 DNA: TGTGCCAGCAGTTTGCCCACAGGGCACACTGAAGCTTTCTTT
CDR3 protein: CASSLPTGHTEAFF